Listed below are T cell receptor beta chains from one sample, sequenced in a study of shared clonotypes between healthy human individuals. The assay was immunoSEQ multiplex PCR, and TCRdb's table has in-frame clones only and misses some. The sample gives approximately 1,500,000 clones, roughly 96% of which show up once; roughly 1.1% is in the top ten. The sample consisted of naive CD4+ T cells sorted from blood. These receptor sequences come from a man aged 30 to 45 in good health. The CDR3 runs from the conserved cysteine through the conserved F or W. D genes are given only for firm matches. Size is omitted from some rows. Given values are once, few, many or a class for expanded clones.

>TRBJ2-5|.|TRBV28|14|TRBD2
CASSFEREWGTQYF
TGTGCCAGCAGTTTTGAGCGGGAGTGGGGGACCCAGTACTTC
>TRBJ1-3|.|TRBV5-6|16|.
CASSLVSAASGNTIYF
TGTGCCAGCAGCTTGGTTTCGGCAGCCTCTGGAAACACCATATATTTT
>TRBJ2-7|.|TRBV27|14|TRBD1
CASSFMDRVGEQYF
TGTGCCAGCAGTTTCATGGACAGGGTAGGCGAGCAGTACTTC
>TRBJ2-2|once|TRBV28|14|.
CASFRPTVGGELFF
TGTGCCAGCTTCCGACCGACGGTTGGCGGGGAGCTGTTTTTT
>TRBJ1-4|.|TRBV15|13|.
CATSRDRTEPSFF
TGTGCCACCAGCAGAGATAGAACAGAACCTTCGTTTTTT
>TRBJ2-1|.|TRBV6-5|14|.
CASRQGGSYNEQFF
TGTGCCAGCAGGCAGGGGGGTTCCTACAATGAGCAGTTCTTC
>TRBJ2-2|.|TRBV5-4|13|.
CASSLPKNGELFF
TGTGCCAGCAGCTTGCCTAAAAACGGGGAGCTGTTTTTT
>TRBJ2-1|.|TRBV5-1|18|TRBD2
CASSLGGVSGVLYNEQFF
TGCGCCAGCAGCTTGGGGGGTGTTAGCGGGGTACTTTACAATGAGCAGTTCTTC
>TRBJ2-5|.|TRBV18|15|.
CASSQSGSQQETQYF
TGTGCCAGCTCACAGTCTGGCAGCCAACAAGAGACCCAGTACTTC
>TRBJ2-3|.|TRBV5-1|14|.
CASSSPDGQDTQYF
TGCGCCAGCAGCTCCCCGGACGGACAAGATACGCAGTATTTT
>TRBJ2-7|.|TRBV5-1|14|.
CASSSRTASYEQYF
TGCGCCAGCAGCTCCCGGACGGCCTCCTACGAGCAGTACTTC
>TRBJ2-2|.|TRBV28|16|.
CASSSPSGSNTGELFF
TGTGCCAGCAGCTCCCCCAGCGGATCCAACACCGGGGAGCTGTTTTTT
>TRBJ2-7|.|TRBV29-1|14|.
CSVEERQGSYEQYF
TGCAGCGTTGAAGAGCGGCAGGGGAGCTACGAGCAGTACTTC
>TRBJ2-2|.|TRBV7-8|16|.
CASSIIVRGNTGELFF
TGTGCCAGCAGTATAATAGTACGGGGTAACACCGGGGAGCTGTTTTTT
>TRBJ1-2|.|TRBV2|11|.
CASTMGVGYTF
TGTGCCAGCACCATGGGGGTTGGCTACACCTTC
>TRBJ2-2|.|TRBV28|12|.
CASRTNTGELFF
TGTGCCAGCAGGACAAACACCGGGGAGCTGTTTTTT
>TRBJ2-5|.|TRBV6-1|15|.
CASSTFSEIQETQYF
TGTGCCAGCAGTACCTTTTCGGAGATCCAAGAGACCCAGTACTTC
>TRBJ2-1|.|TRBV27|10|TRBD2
CASSGTREFF
TGTGCCAGCAGTGGGACTAGGGAATTCTTC
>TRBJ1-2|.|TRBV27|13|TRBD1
CASSATGAHGYTF
TGTGCCAGCAGTGCCACAGGGGCCCATGGCTACACCTTC
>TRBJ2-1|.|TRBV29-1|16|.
CSVEQDSLRYYNEQFF
TGCAGCGTTGAACAGGACAGCCTTAGATACTACAATGAGCAGTTCTTC
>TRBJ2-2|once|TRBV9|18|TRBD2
CASSVTGGRAGNTGELFF
TGTGCCAGCAGCGTAACCGGCGGGAGGGCCGGCAACACCGGGGAGCTGTTTTTT
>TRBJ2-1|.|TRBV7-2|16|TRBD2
CASSLVAGGPLNEQFF
TGTGCCAGCAGCTTAGTAGCGGGAGGGCCCCTCAATGAGCAGTTCTTC
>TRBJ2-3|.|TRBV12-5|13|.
CASGLGGADTQYF
TGTGCTAGTGGTTTAGGCGGGGCAGATACGCAGTATTTT
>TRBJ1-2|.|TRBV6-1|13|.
CASRIARDYGYTF
TGTGCCAGCCGGATTGCCAGAGACTATGGCTACACCTTC
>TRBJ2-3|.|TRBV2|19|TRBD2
CASAHAGLAGVQSTDTQYF
TGTGCCAGCGCCCACGCGGGACTAGCGGGAGTGCAAAGCACAGATACGCAGTATTTT
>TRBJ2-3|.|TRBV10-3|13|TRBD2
CATAGGPADTQYF
TGTGCCACAGCGGGAGGGCCCGCAGATACGCAGTATTTT
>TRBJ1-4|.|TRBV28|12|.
CASSLRYEKLFF
TGTGCCAGCAGTTTACGCTACGAAAAACTGTTTTTT
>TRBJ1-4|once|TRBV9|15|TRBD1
CASSPRDRGGEKLFF
TGTGCCAGCAGCCCAAGAGACAGGGGTGGGGAAAAACTGTTTTTT
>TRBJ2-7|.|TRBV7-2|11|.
CASSLATEQYF
TGTGCCAGCAGCTTAGCGACGGAGCAGTACTTC
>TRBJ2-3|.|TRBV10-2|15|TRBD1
CASRPLTGDPDTQYF
TGCGCCAGCAGGCCGTTGACAGGGGACCCAGATACGCAGTATTTT
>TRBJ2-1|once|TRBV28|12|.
CASTANYNEQFF
TGTGCCAGCACCGCCAATTACAATGAGCAGTTCTTC
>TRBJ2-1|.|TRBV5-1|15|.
CASSLVGLPYNEQFF
TGCGCCAGCAGCTTGGTTGGACTACCCTACAATGAGCAGTTCTTC
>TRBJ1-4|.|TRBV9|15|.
CASSVAVGTNEKLFF
TGTGCCAGCAGCGTTGCAGTAGGGACTAATGAAAAACTGTTTTTT
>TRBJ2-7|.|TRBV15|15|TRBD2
CATSRDRSGRGEQYF
TGTGCCACCAGCAGAGATCGTAGCGGGAGAGGCGAGCAGTACTTC
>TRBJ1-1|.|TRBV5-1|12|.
CASTSSNTEAFF
TGCGCCAGCACTAGTTCGAACACTGAAGCTTTCTTT
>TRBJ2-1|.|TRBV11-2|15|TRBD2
CASSFEAGGYNEQFF
TGTGCCAGCAGCTTCGAAGCGGGGGGTTACAATGAGCAGTTCTTC
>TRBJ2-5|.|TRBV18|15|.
CASSSSGPPGETQYF
TGTGCCAGCTCCTCTTCAGGGCCTCCAGGAGAGACCCAGTACTTC
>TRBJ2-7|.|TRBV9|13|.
CASSLRPEREQYF
TGTGCCAGCAGCCTGCGGCCGGAAAGAGAGCAGTACTTC
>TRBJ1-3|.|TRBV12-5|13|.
CASGLVGRNTIYF
TGTGCTAGTGGTTTGGTAGGGCGGAACACCATATATTTT
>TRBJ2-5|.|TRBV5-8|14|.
CASSLLKGRETQYF
TGTGCCAGCAGCTTGTTGAAGGGCCGGGAGACCCAGTACTTC
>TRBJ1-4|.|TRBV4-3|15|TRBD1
CASSQATDRIEKLFF
TGCGCCAGCAGCCAGGCAACGGACAGGATCGAAAAACTGTTTTTT
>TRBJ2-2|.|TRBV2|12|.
CASSIYTGELFF
TGTGCCAGCAGTATTTATACCGGGGAGCTGTTTTTT
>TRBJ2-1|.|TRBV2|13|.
CASSRTGYNEQFF
TGTGCCAGCTCCAGGACTGGATACAATGAGCAGTTCTTC
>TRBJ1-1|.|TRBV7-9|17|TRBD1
CASSPRTGGVENTEAFF
TGTGCCAGCAGCCCCCGGACAGGGGGCGTAGAGAACACTGAAGCTTTCTTT
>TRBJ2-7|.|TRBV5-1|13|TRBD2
CASSLGGPDEQYF
TGCGCCAGCAGCCTGGGAGGGCCGGACGAGCAGTACTTC
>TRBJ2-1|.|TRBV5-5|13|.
CASSLERYNEQFF
TGTGCCAGCAGCTTGGAGAGATACAATGAGCAGTTCTTC
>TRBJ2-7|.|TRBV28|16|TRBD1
CASSFTPGQGAAEQYF
TGTGCCAGCAGTTTCACTCCGGGACAGGGCGCTGCCGAGCAGTACTTC
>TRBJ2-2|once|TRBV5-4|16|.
CASSLAGQDPTGELFF
TGTGCCAGCAGCTTGGCCGGGCAGGATCCCACCGGGGAGCTGTTTTTT
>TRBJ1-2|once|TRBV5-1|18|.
CASSLGGKITLTNYGYTF
TGCGCCAGCAGCTTGGGGGGAAAAATCACTCTTACTAACTATGGCTACACCTTC
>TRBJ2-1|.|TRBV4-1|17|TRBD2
CASSQDYSGRPYNEQFF
TGCGCCAGCAGCCAAGATTATAGCGGGAGGCCCTACAATGAGCAGTTCTTC
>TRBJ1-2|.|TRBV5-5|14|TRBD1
CASSDRTGGEGYTF
TGTGCCAGCAGCGACCGGACAGGGGGTGAGGGCTACACCTTC
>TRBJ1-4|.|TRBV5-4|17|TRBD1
CASSLGQGLPAGEKLFF
TGTGCCAGCAGCTTGGGACAGGGGTTACCTGCTGGTGAAAAACTGTTTTTT
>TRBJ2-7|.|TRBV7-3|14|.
CASSLSPGPYEQYF
TGTGCCAGCAGCTTATCGCCAGGCCCCTACGAGCAGTACTTC